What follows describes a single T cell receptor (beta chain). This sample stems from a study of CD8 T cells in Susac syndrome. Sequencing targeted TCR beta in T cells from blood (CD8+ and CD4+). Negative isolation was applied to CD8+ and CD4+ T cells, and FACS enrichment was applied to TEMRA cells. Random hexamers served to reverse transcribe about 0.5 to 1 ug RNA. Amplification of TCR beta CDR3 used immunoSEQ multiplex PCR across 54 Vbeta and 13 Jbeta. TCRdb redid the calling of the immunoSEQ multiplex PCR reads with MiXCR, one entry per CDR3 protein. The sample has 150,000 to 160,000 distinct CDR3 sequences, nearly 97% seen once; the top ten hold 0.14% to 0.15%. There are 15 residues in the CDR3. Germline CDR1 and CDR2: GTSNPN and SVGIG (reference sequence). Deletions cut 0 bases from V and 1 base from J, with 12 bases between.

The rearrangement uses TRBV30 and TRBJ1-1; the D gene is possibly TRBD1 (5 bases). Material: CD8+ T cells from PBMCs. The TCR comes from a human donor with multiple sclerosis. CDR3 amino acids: CAWSVGAGKNTEAFF. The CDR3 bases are TGTGCCTGGAGTGTCGGGGCAGGGAAGAACACTGAAGCTTTCTTT.